This T cell receptor (beta chain) was captured in a study of neurological immune-mediated disorders. Study results and limitations: Levels of TCR clonal expansion peaked in HTLV-1-associated myelopathy and reached their lowest in multiple sclerosis, under those of healthy controls. No CDR3 amino acid sequences were shared by expanded clones across subjects, suggesting private repertoires in all groups.

Each TCR transcript was tagged with a 10-nucleotide random UMI during 5'RACE. TCRdb independently ran MiXCR on the 5' RACE reads; one entry per CDR3 protein. The data show more than 70,000 distinct CDR3 sequences, more than 15% seen once. V lost 4 bases, J lost 0 bases, and 15 bases stayed unmatched. This CDR3 is 19 amino acids long. Unsorted libraries were generated from 2 million PBMCs held at -80 degrees C. This clonotype was seen only a few times. Its antigen is currently unknown. The sequencing sample was made of PBMCs. The TCR originated in a woman between 35 and 50 years old in good health. The chain employs TRBV12-3 or TRBV12-4 and TRBJ2-4; 7 bases line up with TRBD1. The CDR3 DNA follows: TGTGCCAGCAGTTCCAGAGGAGAACAGGGGATTCTAGCCAAAAACATTCAGTACTTC. Translation gives CASSSRGEQGILAKNIQYF.